This T cell receptor (beta chain) emerged from a study of T cell repertoires in cytomegalovirus infection. Turning to the study itself: It was the public TCR beta signatures that indicated both CMV infection and matching HLA type.

TCRdb called the reads again in MiXCR, with one record for every CDR3 protein. The data hold 650,000 to 900,000 distinct CDR3 sequences, with about 30% observed a single time. A few counts support this clonotype. What it recognizes is unknown. The sequence derives from a human donor in good health (CMV status not recorded). Some clones in this sample may be carry-over from other donors' samples. Sequenced here: cultured CD8+ T cells from PBMCs, sampled from culture after CMV antigen stimulation.

The CDR3 loop is CASRPDRGQENTEAFF. The CDR3 nucleotides read TGTGCCAGCAGACCTGACAGGGGGCAGGAGAACACTGAAGCTTTCTTT. This chain links TRBV7-7 with TRBJ1-1; TRBD1 aligns across 10 bases. Germline V gene data show CDR1 as SSHAT and CDR2 as FNYEAQ (reference sequence). The CDR3 has 16 amino acids. With V trimmed by 6 bases and J by 1 base, 8 bases remained unmatched.